This T cell receptor (beta chain) stems from a study of tumor-infiltrating lymphocytes in primary liver carcinoma. Overall study results and limits: It was in tumors, not blood, that the top-250-clone fraction was significantly higher (p = 0.039).

The roughly 17-31 mg bulk tissue piece was not sorted before simultaneous RNA and DNA extraction. Infection with HBV was chronic in patients; they were treatment-naive. cDNA specific to TCR beta was made from 500 ng of total RNA, with a constant-region primer employed for priming. Three nested multiplex PCR rounds, a slightly modified ARM-PCR, produced the libraries for TCR beta. A C-beta reverse primer was combined with TRBV1-TRBV30 forward primers in the first two PCR rounds, and each round had approximately 9 cycles. TCRdb fed the multiplex PCR reads into MiXCR, producing one record per CDR3 protein. The top ten clones hold 35% to 40% of a sample with about 33,000 distinct CDR3 sequences, about 82% of them seen once. For this clonotype: As yet, its antigen is unknown.

V was cut by 9 bases and J by 2 bases, with 20 bases left in between. CDR3 length: 16 residues. Germline values: CDR1 LGHNA, CDR2 YSLEER. This sequence originates from a man aged 40-49 years with primary liver carcinoma and hepatitis B virus infection. What was sequenced was liver tumor tissue from sampling region 5. The subset was: tumor region T5, tumor centre. J is TRBJ2-1 and V is TRBV4-3, with D perhaps matching TRBD2 (5 bases). CDR3 in DNA: TGCGCCAGTCGCCAAGTACTAGGCTCTACCTACAATGAGCAGTTCTTC. It translates to CASRQVLGSTYNEQFF.